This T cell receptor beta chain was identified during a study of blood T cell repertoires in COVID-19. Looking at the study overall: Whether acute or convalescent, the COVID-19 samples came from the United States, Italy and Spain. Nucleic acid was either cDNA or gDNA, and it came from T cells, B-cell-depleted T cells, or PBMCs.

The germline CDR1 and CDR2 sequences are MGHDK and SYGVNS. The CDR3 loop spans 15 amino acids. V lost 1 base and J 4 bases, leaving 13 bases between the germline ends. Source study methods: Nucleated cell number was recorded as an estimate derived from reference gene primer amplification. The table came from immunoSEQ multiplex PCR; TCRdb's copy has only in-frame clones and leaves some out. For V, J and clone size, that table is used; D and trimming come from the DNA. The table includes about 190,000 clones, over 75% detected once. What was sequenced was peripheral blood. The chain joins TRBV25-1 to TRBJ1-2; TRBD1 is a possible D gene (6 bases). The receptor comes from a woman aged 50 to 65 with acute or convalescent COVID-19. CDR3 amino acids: CASSEWHTGFYGYTF. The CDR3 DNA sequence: TGTGCCAGCAGTGAATGGCACACAGGGTTCTATGGCTACACCTTC.